The present entry profiles one TCR beta chain with its context. The entry originates in a study of blood T cell repertoires in COVID-19. Study at large: Samples representing acute and convalescent COVID-19 were sourced from the United States, Italy and Spain. T cells, B-cell-depleted T cells, or PBMCs provided the cDNA or gDNA that served as material.

V was clipped by 4 bases and J by 12 bases; unmatched bases: 10. CDR3 length: 14 residues. Looked up from germline, CDR1 is LNHDA and CDR2 is SQIVND (reference sequence). As processed by the authors: Using reference gene primer amplification, nucleated cell counts were estimated. Profiling relied on immunoSEQ multiplex PCR, and the TCRdb table lists in-frame clones only, not all of them. Clone size and the V and J calls come from that table; the DNA yielded D and trimming. The sample shows hundreds of thousands of clones, approximately 88% of them seen only once. This chain uses TRBV19 with TRBJ2-1, with 9 nucleotides matching TRBD1. This sequence was found in a man aged 55 to 69 who had recovered from COVID-19. What was sequenced was peripheral blood. In DNA form, the CDR3 reads TGTGCCAGTAGTACCCGGACAGGGGAGAGGAGGCAGTTCTTC. Its translation is CASSTRTGERRQFF. Filled out from reference TRBV19 and TRBJ2-1, the complete variable domain reads DGGITQSPKYLFRKEGQNVTLSCEQNLNHDAMYWYRQDPGQGLRLIYYSQIVNDFQKGDIAEGYSVSREKKESFPLTVTSAQKNPTAFYLCASSTRTGERRQFFGPGTRLTVL.